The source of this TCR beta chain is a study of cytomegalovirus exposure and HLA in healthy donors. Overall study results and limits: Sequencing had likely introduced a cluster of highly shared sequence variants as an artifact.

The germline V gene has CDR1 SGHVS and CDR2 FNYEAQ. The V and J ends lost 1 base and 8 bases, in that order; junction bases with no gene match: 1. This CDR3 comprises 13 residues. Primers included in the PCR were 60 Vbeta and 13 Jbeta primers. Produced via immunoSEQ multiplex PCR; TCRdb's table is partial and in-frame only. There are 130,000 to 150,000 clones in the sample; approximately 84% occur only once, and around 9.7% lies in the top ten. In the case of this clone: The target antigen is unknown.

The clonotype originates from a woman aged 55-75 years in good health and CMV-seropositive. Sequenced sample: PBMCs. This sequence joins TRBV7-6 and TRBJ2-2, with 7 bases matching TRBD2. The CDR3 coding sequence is TGTGCCAGCAGCTTAGGCGGGGGAGGGGAGCTGTTTTTT. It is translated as CASSLGGGGELFF.